Listed here is a single T cell receptor beta chain. Its antigen is not known. PCR involved 60 Vbeta and 13 Jbeta primers. Produced via immunoSEQ multiplex PCR; TCRdb's table is partial and in-frame only. The sample yields around 180,000 clones, 84% seen once. While unrecorded immune exposures were likely, the donors were nominally healthy when sampled. This specimen comes from a study of cytomegalovirus exposure and HLA in healthy donors. Study results and caveats: The authors later found TCR association rates varying by HLA locus, with DRB1 most and HLA-C fewest. In most subjects, TCR beta sequences reportedly gave accurate predictions of HLA-A and HLA-B alleles. The authors listed roughly 150 TCR beta chains as cytomegalovirus-associated.

Sample: PBMCs. The sequence derives from a man aged 18 to 30 in good health and CMV-seronegative.

The CDR3 DNA sequence: TGTGCCAGCAGCCCAAGACAGACCCCGCGCCAAGAAGCTTTCTTT. It codes for CASSPRQTPRQEAFF. The gene calls are TRBV7-6 and TRBJ1-1; a weak D match, TRBD1 (5 bases). The CDR3 is 15 amino acids. V was shortened by 5 bases and J by 8 bases, with 21 bases between the two germline ends. In germline, CDR1 is SGHVS, CDR2 FNYEAQ.